This TCR beta chain appears in the sequencing data of a study of blood T cell repertoires in COVID-19. Turning to the study itself: Italy, Spain and the United States were the sources of the convalescent and acute COVID-19 samples. In each case, the material was cDNA or gDNA derived from T cells, B-cell-depleted T cells, or PBMCs.

The V gene's germline CDR1 is LGHNA and CDR2 YSLEER. CDR3 length: 15 amino acids. V gave up 5 bases and J gave up 5 bases, with 18 bases separating them. Original analysis: The authors estimated nucleated cell counts from reference gene primer amplification. Repertoires were generated with immunoSEQ multiplex PCR, while TCRdb's copy carries only in-frame clones and drops some. D and trimming come from the DNA, and the V and J calls and clone size come from that table. The sample contains more than 110,000 clones, around 80% of which appear only once. The source is a woman older than 75 in a cohort sampled during active or convalescent COVID-19. The sequencing sample was made of peripheral blood. This chain joins TRBV4-3 and TRBJ1-2; D is unresolved. In nucleotides, the CDR3 is TGCGCCAGCAGCGAGCAGCACGGTGGGCGTTATGGCTACACCTTC. Translation gives CASSEQHGGRYGYTF.